The following is a T cell receptor beta chain sequence with its context. Germline CDR1 is MRHNA and CDR2 is SNTAGT. The CDR3 loop spans 14 amino acids. V shed 5 bases and J 1 base; nucleotides not matched to a gene: 4. These data are taken from a study of OX40 agonist ivuxolimab in advanced cancers. About the research overall: Administration of intravenous ivuxolimab to patients occurred every 2 weeks at 0.01 to 10 mg/kg.

Profiling relied on immunoSEQ multiplex PCR, and the TCRdb table lists in-frame clones only, not all of them. The sample contains about 72,000 clones, more than 65% of which appear only once. Sequencing was performed on CD4+ or CD8+ T cells sorted from blood, taken in a trial of the OX40 agonist ivuxolimab. The rearrangement links TRBV6-4 to TRBJ1-1, with 7 nucleotides matching TRBD1. This TCR came from an adult with an advanced solid tumor such as melanoma, head and neck, liver or kidney cancer. CDR3 nucleotide sequence: TGTGCCAGCAGTTGGGACAGACCGAACACTGAAGCTTTCTTT. It codes for CASSWDRPNTEAFF.